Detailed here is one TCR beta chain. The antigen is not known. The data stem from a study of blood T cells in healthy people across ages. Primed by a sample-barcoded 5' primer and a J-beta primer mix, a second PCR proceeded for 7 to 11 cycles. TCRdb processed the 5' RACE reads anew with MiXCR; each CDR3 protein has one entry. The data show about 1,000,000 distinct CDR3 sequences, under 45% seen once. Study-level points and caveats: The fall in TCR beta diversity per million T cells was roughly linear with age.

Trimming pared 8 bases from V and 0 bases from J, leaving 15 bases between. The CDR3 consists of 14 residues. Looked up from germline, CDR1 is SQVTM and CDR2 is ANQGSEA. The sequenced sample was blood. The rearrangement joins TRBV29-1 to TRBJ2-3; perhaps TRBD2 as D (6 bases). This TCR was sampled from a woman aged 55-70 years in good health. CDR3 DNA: TGCAGCATCTCGGCGGGGATTAGCACAGATACGCAGTATTTT. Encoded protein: CSISAGISTDTQYF.